These T cell receptor beta chains were read from a single sample in a study of regulatory T cells in long-lasting Graves disease. In TCRdb, the multiplex PCR reads were re-called with MiXCR into one record per CDR3 protein. The table has around 320,000 distinct CDR3 sequences, 16% seen once. These same records also appear under a second study, on T cells in Graves' hyperthyroidism and ophthalmopathy.

The material was peripheral blood mononuclear cells (PBMCs), obtained at new diagnosis, from a patient treated with antithyroid drugs. These TCRs come from a middle-aged man with Graves disease. CDR3s include the opening cysteine and the closing phenylalanine or tryptophan. The D gene is left open where the match is weak. Rows give clone size only sometimes, using once, few, many, or a class for an expanded clone.

v_call: TRBV9; j_call: TRBJ1-4; clone_size: few; cdr3_length: 14; d_call: .; cdr3_aa: CASSVGGRGEKLFF; cdr3_nt: TGTGCCAGCAGCGTCGGGGGAAGGGGTGAAAAACTGTTTTTT
v_call: TRBV30; j_call: TRBJ2-3; clone_size: many; cdr3_length: 14; d_call: .; cdr3_aa: CAWSEGAGTDTQYF; cdr3_nt: TGTGCCTGGTCTGAAGGGGCGGGCACAGATACGCAGTATTTT
v_call: TRBV24-1; j_call: TRBJ1-5; clone_size: .; cdr3_length: 12; d_call: .; cdr3_aa: CATSDLGGTQHF; cdr3_nt: TGTGCCACCAGTGATTTGGGGGGGACCCAGCATTTT
v_call: TRBV6-1; j_call: TRBJ1-4; clone_size: many; cdr3_length: 13; d_call: .; cdr3_aa: CAGSHSQNEKLFF; cdr3_nt: TGTGCCGGCTCTCACAGCCAGAATGAAAAACTGTTTTTT
v_call: TRBV12-3/TRBV12-4; j_call: TRBJ2-1; clone_size: many; cdr3_length: 16; d_call: TRBD1; cdr3_aa: CASSLSSTGFRGEQFF; cdr3_nt: TGTGCCAGCAGTCTAAGCTCGACAGGGTTCCGGGGTGAGCAGTTCTTC
v_call: TRBV5-1; j_call: TRBJ1-4; clone_size: .; cdr3_length: 13; d_call: .; cdr3_aa: CASSLDWAEKLFF; cdr3_nt: TGCGCCAGCAGCTTGGACTGGGCTGAAAAACTGTTTTTT
v_call: TRBV27; j_call: TRBJ2-3; clone_size: many; cdr3_length: 12; d_call: .; cdr3_aa: CASSRTTDTQYF; cdr3_nt: TGTGCCAGCAGTAGGACTACAGATACGCAGTATTTT
v_call: TRBV5-1; j_call: TRBJ2-7; clone_size: many; cdr3_length: 13; d_call: .; cdr3_aa: CASSSDNAYEQYF; cdr3_nt: TGCGCCAGCAGCTCGGACAACGCCTACGAGCAGTACTTC
v_call: TRBV12-3/TRBV12-4; j_call: TRBJ2-5; clone_size: .; cdr3_length: 13; d_call: TRBD1; cdr3_aa: CACNRQGGETQYF; cdr3_nt: TGTGCCTGCAACCGACAGGGGGGGGAGACCCAGTACTTC
v_call: TRBV19; j_call: TRBJ1-5; clone_size: .; cdr3_length: 16; d_call: .; cdr3_aa: CASSISGPGSNQPQHF; cdr3_nt: TGTGCCAGTAGTATTTCAGGTCCTGGGAGCAATCAGCCCCAGCATTTT
v_call: TRBV12-3/TRBV12-4; j_call: TRBJ1-5; clone_size: few; cdr3_length: 14; d_call: .; cdr3_aa: CASSFEGQNQPQHF; cdr3_nt: TGTGCCAGCAGTTTTGAGGGTCAAAATCAGCCCCAGCATTTT
v_call: TRBV20-1; j_call: TRBJ1-4; clone_size: many; cdr3_length: 16; d_call: .; cdr3_aa: CSARDFRVGPDEKLFF; cdr3_nt: TGCAGTGCTAGAGATTTCAGGGTGGGTCCTGACGAAAAACTGTTTTTT
v_call: TRBV30; j_call: TRBJ1-5; clone_size: few; cdr3_length: 14; d_call: .; cdr3_aa: CAWSSVPSNQPQHF; cdr3_nt: TGTGCCTGGAGCAGTGTCCCTAGCAATCAGCCCCAGCATTTT
v_call: TRBV5-1; j_call: TRBJ2-5; clone_size: .; cdr3_length: 16; d_call: .; cdr3_aa: CASSSNGQGEQETQYF; cdr3_nt: TGCGCCAGCAGCTCCAACGGGCAGGGAGAGCAAGAGACCCAGTACTTC
v_call: TRBV20-1; j_call: TRBJ1-5; clone_size: .; cdr3_length: 15; d_call: TRBD1; cdr3_aa: CSVGVWDRIHQPQHF; cdr3_nt: TGCAGTGTCGGGGTGTGGGACAGGATACATCAGCCCCAGCATTTT
v_call: TRBV6-1; j_call: TRBJ2-5; clone_size: once; cdr3_length: 15; d_call: TRBD1; cdr3_aa: CASSIQGAPVETQYF; cdr3_nt: TGTGCCAGCAGTATCCAGGGGGCGCCGGTAGAGACCCAGTACTTC
v_call: TRBV20-1; j_call: TRBJ2-7; clone_size: .; cdr3_length: 16; d_call: .; cdr3_aa: CSARPNTGNGRNEQYF; cdr3_nt: TGCAGTGCTAGACCTAACACCGGGAACGGGCGCAACGAGCAGTACTTC
v_call: TRBV30; j_call: TRBJ1-1; clone_size: few; cdr3_length: 15; d_call: .; cdr3_aa: CAWSRGGGPNTEAFF; cdr3_nt: TGTGCCTGGAGTCGGGGCGGGGGCCCGAACACTGAAGCTTTCTTT
v_call: TRBV4-1; j_call: TRBJ1-1; clone_size: many; cdr3_length: 14; d_call: .; cdr3_aa: CASSQDWARTEAFF; cdr3_nt: TGCGCCAGCAGCCAAGATTGGGCGAGGACTGAAGCTTTCTTT
v_call: TRBV18; j_call: TRBJ2-7; clone_size: .; cdr3_length: 17; d_call: .; cdr3_aa: CASSPRQGAGGNYEQYF; cdr3_nt: TGTGCCAGCTCACCCCGACAGGGGGCGGGGGGGAACTACGAGCAGTACTTC
v_call: TRBV20-1; j_call: TRBJ1-5; clone_size: many; cdr3_length: 14; d_call: .; cdr3_aa: CSARRGGGNQPQHF; cdr3_nt: TGCAGTGCTAGGAGGGGGGGCGGCAATCAGCCCCAGCATTTT
v_call: TRBV20-1; j_call: TRBJ2-5; clone_size: .; cdr3_length: 14; d_call: .; cdr3_aa: CSARSMAGVETQYF; cdr3_nt: TGCAGTGCTCGCAGTATGGCAGGGGTGGAGACCCAGTACTTC
v_call: TRBV7-2; j_call: TRBJ2-1; clone_size: many; cdr3_length: 14; d_call: TRBD1; cdr3_aa: CASSRTGWSNEQFF; cdr3_nt: TGTGCCAGCAGTAGGACAGGTTGGTCCAATGAGCAGTTCTTC
v_call: TRBV12-3/TRBV12-4; j_call: TRBJ2-7; clone_size: many; cdr3_length: 15; d_call: TRBD1; cdr3_aa: CASSPGQGLNYEQYF; cdr3_nt: TGTGCCAGCAGTCCTGGACAGGGTTTAAACTACGAGCAGTACTTC
v_call: TRBV28; j_call: TRBJ2-1; clone_size: .; cdr3_length: 15; d_call: TRBD2; cdr3_aa: CASRLGGSSYDEQFF; cdr3_nt: TGTGCCAGCAGGCTGGGGGGGAGCTCCTACGATGAGCAGTTCTTC
v_call: TRBV7-9; j_call: TRBJ1-1; clone_size: many; cdr3_length: 15; d_call: .; cdr3_aa: CASSLGKTSNTEAFF; cdr3_nt: TGTGCCAGCAGCTTAGGGAAGACCTCGAACACTGAAGCTTTCTTT
v_call: TRBV20-1; j_call: TRBJ2-5; clone_size: many; cdr3_length: 14; d_call: .; cdr3_aa: CSVRGWHLQETQYF; cdr3_nt: TGCAGTGTCCGAGGTTGGCATCTCCAAGAGACCCAGTACTTC
v_call: TRBV25-1; j_call: TRBJ2-1; clone_size: .; cdr3_length: 11; d_call: .; cdr3_aa: CASSVINEQFF; cdr3_nt: TGTGCCAGCAGCGTTATAAATGAGCAGTTCTTC
v_call: TRBV6-1; j_call: TRBJ2-7; clone_size: .; cdr3_length: 12; d_call: TRBD2; cdr3_aa: CASRASGYEQYF; cdr3_nt: TGTGCCAGCAGGGCTAGCGGCTACGAGCAGTACTTC
v_call: TRBV4-1; j_call: TRBJ2-7; clone_size: many; cdr3_length: 16; d_call: TRBD1; cdr3_aa: CASSRTARGPSYEQYF; cdr3_nt: TGCGCCAGCAGCCGAACCGCCAGGGGGCCGTCCTACGAGCAGTACTTC